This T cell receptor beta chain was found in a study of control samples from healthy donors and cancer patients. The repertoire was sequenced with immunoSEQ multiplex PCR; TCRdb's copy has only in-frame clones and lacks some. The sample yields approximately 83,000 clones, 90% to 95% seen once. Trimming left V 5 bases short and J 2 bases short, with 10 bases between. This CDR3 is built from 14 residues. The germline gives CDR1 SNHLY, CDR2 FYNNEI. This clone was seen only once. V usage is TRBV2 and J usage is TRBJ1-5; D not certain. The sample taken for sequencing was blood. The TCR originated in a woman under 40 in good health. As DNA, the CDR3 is TGTGCCAGCAGTCTACCGATAGGCAATCAGCCCCAGCATTTT. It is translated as CASSLPIGNQPQHF. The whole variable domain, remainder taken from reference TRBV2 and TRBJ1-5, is EPEVTQTPSHQVTQMGQEVILRCVPISNHLYFYWYRQILGQKVEFLVSFYNNEISEKSEIFDDQFSVERPDGSNFTLKIRSTKLEDSAMYFCASSLPIGNQPQHFGDGTRLSIL.